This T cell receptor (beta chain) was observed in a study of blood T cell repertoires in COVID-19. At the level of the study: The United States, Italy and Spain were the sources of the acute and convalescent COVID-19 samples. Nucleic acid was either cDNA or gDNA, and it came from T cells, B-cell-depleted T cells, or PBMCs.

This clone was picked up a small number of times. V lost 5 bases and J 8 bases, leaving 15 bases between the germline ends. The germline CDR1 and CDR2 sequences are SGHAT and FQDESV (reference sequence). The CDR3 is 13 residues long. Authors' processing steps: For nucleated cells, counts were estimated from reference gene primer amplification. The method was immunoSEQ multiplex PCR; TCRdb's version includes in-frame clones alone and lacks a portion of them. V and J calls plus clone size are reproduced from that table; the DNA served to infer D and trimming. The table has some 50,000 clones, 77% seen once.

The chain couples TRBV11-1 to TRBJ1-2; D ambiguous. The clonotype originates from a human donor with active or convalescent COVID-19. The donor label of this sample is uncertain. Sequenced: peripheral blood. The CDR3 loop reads CASSLTLADGYTF. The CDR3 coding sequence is TGTGCCAGCAGCCTCACCCTAGCGGACGGCTACACCTTC.